Below, 21 T cell receptor beta chains from the same sample are listed, as sequenced in a study of CD8+ T cells in alopecia areata. Extracted from the samples, RNA was reverse transcribed into cDNA to serve as the sequencing template. Here immunoSEQ multiplex PCR was the method, and the copy in TCRdb shows in-frame clones only, minus some. The counts give more than 90,000 clones, none of them seen only once; roughly a fifth is held by the top ten. Specimen: lesional skin. The receptors here all came from a C3H/HeJ mouse with alopecia areata. For this strain, the MHC haplotype corresponds to H2-k.

Points on this clone: Gene names are mouse gene names. The read is 4 residues too short to cover the CDR3 end, so that end is filled in from the germline J gene. Additional DNA sequences in this sample encode the identical CDR3. The V gene is TRBV1, the J gene TRBJ2-3; D may be TRBD2 (7 bases). CDR1 is NSQYPW, CDR2 LRSPGD, per germline (reference sequence). The CDR3 length is 15 residues. The ends were cut back, 3 bases at V and 1 base at J, with 11 bases in the middle. This chain's CDR3 is CTCSAGGRGAETLYF. The sequenced CDR3 bases are TGCACCTGCAGTGCTGGGGGGCGAGGTGCAGAA.

In the case of this clone: The germline and genes are mouse ones. The part of the CDR3 DNA that was read is TGTGCCAGCAGTGATGCGGACAGGGCTGCT. As protein: CASSDADRAA. The CDR3 in its entirety is CASSDADRAAEQFF. The V and J genes are TRBV13-1 and TRBJ2-1; 8 bases fit TRBD1. Read sequence stops 4 residues before the CDR3 end, and the germline J gene provides the missing end. After removal of 0 bases from V and 6 bases from J, the junction contained 2 bases not matched to a gene. This CDR3 has 14 residues. Germline loops: CDR1 NSHNY, CDR2 SYGAGN.

In this sample, this clone turned up a few times. Mouse gene names apply. The read falls 4 residues short of the CDR3 end, and the missing part is taken from the germline J gene. Other DNA sequences in the sample encode the same CDR3. The rearrangement joins TRBV1 to TRBJ1-2; D unresolved. V was clipped by 2 bases and J by 0 bases, with 7 bases between them. The CDR3 has 14 residues. Germline V lookup: CDR1 NSQYPW, CDR2 LRSPGD (reference sequence). The CDR3 bases that were read are TGCACCTGCAGTGCACGCAGAGCAAACTCC. Its translation is CTCSARRANS. From start to end, the CDR3 is CTCSARRANSDYTF.

This clone was detected only a few times. Gene names and germline match the mouse. The CDR3 end lies 4 residues beyond the end of the read and is filled in from the germline J gene. V and J are TRBV19 and TRBJ2-7; 9 bases map to TRBD1. The germline gives CDR1 FNHDT, CDR2 SITEND (reference sequence). The J segment lost 3 bases and the V segment lost 7 bases, leaving 2 bases of the junction unmatched. This CDR3 is 12 amino acids long. The CDR3 DNA, read in part, is TGTGCCAGCCGGGACAGGGACTAT. It is translated as CASRDRDY. The whole CDR3 is CASRDRDYEQYF.

This clone was picked up a small number of times. The genes and germline here are from mouse. The DNA ends 4 residues before the CDR3 does, and the rest of the CDR3 is filled in from the germline J gene. The V gene is TRBV1, the J gene TRBJ2-2, with 11 bases aligning to TRBD2. Germline V gene sequence: CDR1 NSQYPW, CDR2 LRSPGD (reference sequence). The CDR3 contains 17 residues. Trimming removed 1 base from V and 2 bases from J; junction bases left unmatched: 3. The CDR3 region is CTCSAARLGGNTGQLYF. The CDR3 DNA, read in part, is TGCACCTGCAGTGCAGCCCGACTGGGGGGGAACACCGGG.

A remark on this clone: The genes and germline here are from mouse. Read data end 4 residues before the CDR3 end; the end is taken from the germline J gene. This rearrangement joins TRBV13-3 to TRBJ2-5; 13 nucleotides align to TRBD2. Germline CDR1 reads NNHDY; CDR2 reads SYVADS. CDR3 length: 18 amino acids. Germline trimming cut 0 bases from V and 1 base from J; bases unmatched to any gene: 5. Partial CDR3 DNA: TGTGCCAGCAGTGATGAGGGACTGGGGGGGTGGGACCAAGAC. Translated: CASSDEGLGGWDQD. The whole CDR3 region reads CASSDEGLGGWDQDTQYF. The whole variable domain, filled in from reference TRBV13-3 and TRBJ2-5, reads EAAVTQSPRSKVAVTGGKVTLSCHQTNNHDYMYWYRQDTGHGLRLIHYSYVADSTEKGDIPDGYKASRPSQENFSLILELASLSQTAVYFCASSDEGLGGWDQDTQYFGPGTRLLVL.

This clone was seen more than once but under ten times. Gene names are mouse gene names. CDR3: CASSDEGLSAETLYF. The sequenced CDR3 bases are TGTGCCAGCAGTGATGAGGGACTGAGTGCAGAA. The V and J genes are TRBV13-1 and TRBJ2-3; TRBD2 aligns across 7 bases. The read halts 4 residues ahead of the CDR3 end, with the missing end drawn from the germline J gene. CDR3 length equals 15 residues. The V gene end was trimmed by 0 bases and the J gene end by 0 bases; junction bases not matched to a gene: 1. Germline loops: CDR1 NSHNY, CDR2 SYGAGN.

About this clone: Each gene name is a mouse one. The missing CDR3 end, 4 residues past where the read stops, is filled in from the germline J gene. The gene calls are TRBV13-1 and TRBJ2-4; TRBD1 matches 7 bases. CDR3 size: 13 residues. Germline V lookup: CDR1 NSHNY, CDR2 SYGAGN. The CDR3 DNA, read in part, is TGTGCCAGCAGTCTCGACAGGGCGAAC. This translates into CASSLDRAN. The complete CDR3 reads CASSLDRANTLYF.

This clone was seen only a few times. Gene names refer to mouse genes. The read comes to an end 4 residues before the CDR3 does, leaving the germline J gene to fill in the end. The chain recombines TRBV1 with TRBJ2-1; tentatively, D is TRBD1 (6 bases). The V end was cut by 3 bases, the J end by 1 base, with 16 bases between. The CDR3 runs 17 residues. The germline CDR1 and CDR2 sequences are NSQYPW and LRSPGD (reference sequence). CDR3 DNA (partial): TGCACCTGCAGTGCGCCTTCCGGGACATCAAACTATGCT. Translated: CTCSAPSGTSNYA. The CDR3 in full is CTCSAPSGTSNYAEQFF.

Concerning this clone: Gene labels here are mouse ones. The read finishes 4 residues shy of the CDR3 end, and the germline J gene is used to complete it. The chain recombines TRBV1 with TRBJ2-7; 11 bases match TRBD1. Looked up from germline, CDR1 is NSQYPW and CDR2 is LRSPGD (reference sequence). This CDR3 is built from 16 residues. CDR3 loop: CTCSAVPPGQGDEQYF. Incomplete CDR3 DNA: TGCACCTGCAGTGCAGTTCCTCCGGGACAGGGGGAT.

This clone was recorded a few times. The gene names here belong to mouse. The read gets to within 4 residues of the CDR3 end, and the germline J gene fills in the rest. The rearrangement links TRBV1 to TRBJ2-7; 8 positions agree with TRBD2. Looked up from germline, CDR1 is NSQYPW and CDR2 is LRSPGD (reference sequence). V dropped 1 base and J dropped 0; count of bases not matched to a gene: 5. CDR3 length equals 16 residues. Partial CDR3 DNA: TGCACCTGCAGTGCAGGTGGGGGGGTTAGCTCCTAT. The encoded protein is CTCSAGGGVSSY. The full CDR3 protein is CTCSAGGGVSSYEQYF.

Notes on this clone: Any gene name here is a mouse gene name. With the read ending 4 residues before the CDR3 end, the germline J gene is used to fill in that end. The genes are TRBV13-3 and TRBJ2-5; 12 nucleotides line up with TRBD2. The germline gives CDR1 NNHDY, CDR2 SYVADS. This CDR3 is built from 15 residues. The CDR3 loop reads CASSLTGGARDTQYF. CDR3 bases read: TGTGCCAGCAGTCTGACTGGGGGGGCGCGCGAC.

In regard to this clone: Gene names are the mouse ones. The observed sequence ends 4 residues before the CDR3 terminus, with the missing tail filled in from the germline J gene. Other nucleotide sequences from this sample produce the same CDR3. This chain joins TRBV13-3 and TRBJ2-7; TRBD2 aligns across 8 bases. The CDR3 is 15 amino acids. J gave up 0 bases and V 2 bases, and 4 bases lay outside the gene matches. In germline, CDR1 is NNHDY, CDR2 SYVADS. CDR3 DNA (partial): TGTGCCAGCAGTGACCCCGGGACTGGCTCCTAT. Its protein is CASSDPGTGSY. The CDR3 as a whole reads CASSDPGTGSYEQYF.

The sample holds a few counts of this clone. The gene symbols are mouse symbols. The read terminates 4 residues before the CDR3 end, so the remaining end is supplied by the germline J gene. The J gene is TRBJ2-1, the V gene TRBV31; 9 bases line up with TRBD1. CDR1 is GKSSPN and CDR2 is SITVG in the germline V gene. CDR3 length equals 14 residues. Trimming removed 0 bases from V and 5 bases from J; junction bases left unmatched: 2. The sequenced part of the CDR3 DNA is TGTGCCTGGAGTCTACAGGGGGCCGATGCT. Protein: CAWSLQGADA. The whole CDR3 sequence is CAWSLQGADAEQFF. The variable domain in full, with the rest retrieved from reference TRBV31 and TRBJ2-1, is AQTIHQWPVAEIKAVGSPLSLGCTIKGKSSPNLYWYWQATGGTLQQLFYSITVGQVESVVQLNLSASRPKDDQFILSTEKLLLSHSGFYLCAWSLQGADAEQFFGPGTRLTVL.

This clone was counted only a few times. One end of the junction is discordant with germline, which a read error may explain. These gene names are mouse names. The read comes to an end 4 residues before the CDR3 does, leaving the germline J gene to fill in the end. V usage is TRBV13-3 and J usage is TRBJ2-5; possibly TRBD2 for D (6 bases). The CDR3 spans 13 residues. CDR1 is NNHDY and CDR2 is SYVADS in the germline V gene. CDR3 DNA, as far as it was read: TGTGCTAGCAGTGATTGGGACTCAGAC. Protein product: CASSDWDSD. The complete CDR3 protein is CASSDWDSDTQYF. Supplemented by reference TRBV13-3 and TRBJ2-5, the full variable domain reads EAAVTQSPRSKVAVTGGKVTLSCHQTNNHDYMYWYRQDTGHGLRLIHYSYVADSTEKGDIPDGYKASRPSQENFSLILELASLSQTAVYFCASSDWDSDTQYFGPGTRLLVL.

This clone was seen a few times. The genes are named according to mouse. The read ends 4 residues early relative to the CDR3; the germline J gene fills the gap. The chain couples TRBV13-2 to TRBJ2-4; 11 bases are shared with TRBD2. This CDR3 has 16 residues. The germline gives CDR1 NNHNN, CDR2 SYGAGS (reference sequence). With V trimmed by 5 bases and J by 2 bases, 7 bases remained unmatched. The CDR3 here is CASGMGLGVLQNTLYF. The part of the CDR3 DNA that was read is TGTGCCAGCGGGATGGGACTGGGGGTACTTCAAAAC.

Only a few counts were recorded for this clone. Any gene name here is a mouse gene name. The read terminates 4 residues before the CDR3 end, so the remaining end is supplied by the germline J gene. The chain is built from TRBV19 and TRBJ2-1, with 7 bases that match TRBD1. CDR3 size: 15 residues. Germline CDR1 and CDR2: FNHDT and SITEND (reference sequence). V lost 4 bases, J lost 1 base, and 5 bases stayed unmatched. CDR3 loop: CASSVTGENYAEQFF. CDR3 DNA, as far as it was read: TGTGCCAGCAGTGTTACAGGGGAAAACTATGCT. The variable domain in full, completed from reference TRBV19 and TRBJ2-1, reads GGIITQTPKFLIGQEGQKLTLKCQQNFNHDTMYWYRQDSGKGLRLIYYSITENDLQKGDLSEGYDASREKKSSFSLTVTSAQKNEMAVFLCASSVTGENYAEQFFGPGTRLTVL.

This clone was seen a handful of times. At residue 13, TCRdb's protein is not the same as the translated DNA, so the protein here was read from the DNA. Gene names denote mouse genes. The observed sequence ends 3 residues before the CDR3 terminus, with the missing tail filled in from the germline J gene. The V call is TRBV13-3, the J call TRBJ1-3; D may be TRBD1 (6 bases). CDR3 length: 16 amino acids. Trimming shortened V by 2 bases and J by 4 bases, and 16 bases separated the two germline ends. From germline, CDR1 is NNHDY and CDR2 SYVADS. CDR3 DNA, as far as it was read: TGTGCCAGCAGTGAGACGGTGAACAGGGTAGGAAATACG. This sequence encodes CASSETVNRVGNT. The CDR3 in its entirety is CASSETVNRVGNTLYF.

This clone was detected only a few times. Germline and genes here are mouse. The read comes to an end 4 residues before the CDR3 does, leaving the germline J gene to fill in the end. The V call is TRBV1, the J call TRBJ2-2; possible D gene TRBD1, 7 bases. V was pared by 3 bases and J by 6 bases, with 11 bases between. CDR3 length equals 14 residues. Germline CDR1 NSQYPW, CDR2 LRSPGD (reference sequence). The sequenced part of the CDR3 DNA is TGCACCTGCAGTGCGGGAGGGGGCCCCGGG. This gives the protein CTCSAGGGPG. The whole CDR3 protein is CTCSAGGGPGQLYF.

This clone was seen a few times. Germline and genes here are mouse. The CDR3 end lies 4 residues beyond the end of the read and is filled in from the germline J gene. The chain employs TRBV13-3 and TRBJ2-4, with TRBD2 matching over 10 bases. The CDR3 sequence is 15 residues long. Germline V gives CDR1 NNHDY, CDR2 SYVADS. CDR3 residues: CASSDQTGGWNTLYF. The part of the CDR3 DNA that was read is TGTGCCAGCAGTGATCAGACTGGGGGGTGGAAC. Complete variable domain (other parts from reference TRBV13-3 and TRBJ2-4): EAAVTQSPRSKVAVTGGKVTLSCHQTNNHDYMYWYRQDTGHGLRLIHYSYVADSTEKGDIPDGYKASRPSQENFSLILELASLSQTAVYFCASSDQTGGWNTLYFGAGTRLSVL.

With respect to this clone: Gene names and germline match the mouse. The observed sequence ends 4 residues before the CDR3 terminus, with the missing tail filled in from the germline J gene. The chain recombines TRBV17 with TRBJ2-3; weak D call: TRBD1 (6 bases). Trimming removed 5 bases from V and 1 base from J, with 10 bases in between. Germline-derived CDR1 and CDR2 are MNHDT and YYDKIL. This CDR3 spans 14 amino acids. CDR3 DNA, as far as it was read: TGTGCTAGCAGTGGAACAGGGCGTGCAGAA. It yields the protein CASSGTGRAE. In full, the CDR3 is CASSGTGRAETLYF.